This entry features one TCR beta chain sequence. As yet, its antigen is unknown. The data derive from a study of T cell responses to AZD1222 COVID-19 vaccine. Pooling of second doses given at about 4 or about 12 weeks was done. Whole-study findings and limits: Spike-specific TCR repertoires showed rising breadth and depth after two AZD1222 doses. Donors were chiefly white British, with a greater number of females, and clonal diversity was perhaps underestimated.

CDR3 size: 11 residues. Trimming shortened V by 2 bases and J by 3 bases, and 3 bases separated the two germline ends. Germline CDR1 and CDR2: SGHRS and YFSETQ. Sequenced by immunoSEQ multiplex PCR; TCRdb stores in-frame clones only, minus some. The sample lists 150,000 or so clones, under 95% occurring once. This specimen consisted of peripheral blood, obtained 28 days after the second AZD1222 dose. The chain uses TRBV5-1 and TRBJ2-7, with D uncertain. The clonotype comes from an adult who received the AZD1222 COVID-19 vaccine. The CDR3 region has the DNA TGCGCCAGCAGCTTAATCTACGAGCAGTACTTC. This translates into CASSLIYEQYF.